The rows below give T cell receptor beta chains drawn from one sample of a study of blood T cell repertoires in COVID-19. The repertoire was sequenced with immunoSEQ multiplex PCR; TCRdb's copy has only in-frame clones and lacks some. The data show about 250,000 clones, roughly four fifths seen once. Sequencing was performed on peripheral blood. Receptor source: an older woman with acute or convalescent COVID-19. Both conserved end residues are part of each CDR3. Each record gives: clone size, V gene, D gene, J gene, CDR3 protein, CDR3 DNA. A D gene is named only where the DNA matches it firmly. Size values are once, few and many counts, or a class for expanded clones, and some rows have none.

clone size: few; V gene: TRBV6-1; D gene: -; J gene: TRBJ2-5; CDR3 protein: CASSEGAMAGNNQETQYF; CDR3 DNA: TGTGCCAGCAGTGAAGGTGCCATGGCGGGGAATAACCAAGAGACCCAGTACTTC
clone size: -; V gene: TRBV14; D gene: -; J gene: TRBJ1-6; CDR3 protein: CASSQVSGSPLHF; CDR3 DNA: TGTGCCAGCAGCCAAGTTTCGGGTTCACCCCTCCACTTT
clone size: -; V gene: TRBV14; D gene: -; J gene: TRBJ1-1; CDR3 protein: CASSPTRSNTEAFF; CDR3 DNA: TGTGCCAGCAGCCCCACGCGGTCGAACACTGAAGCTTTCTTT
clone size: once; V gene: TRBV7-2; D gene: TRBD2; J gene: TRBJ2-6; CDR3 protein: CASSLPAGRAGANVLTF; CDR3 DNA: TGTGCCAGCAGCTTACCCGCCGGGAGGGCTGGGGCCAACGTCCTGACTTTC
clone size: -; V gene: TRBV4-3; D gene: -; J gene: TRBJ1-4; CDR3 protein: CASSQAGGEKLFF; CDR3 DNA: TGCGCCAGCAGCCAAGCGGGGGGGGAAAAACTGTTTTTT
clone size: -; V gene: TRBV27; D gene: -; J gene: TRBJ1-2; CDR3 protein: CASSLSRTPSYGYTF; CDR3 DNA: TGTGCCAGCAGTCTCTCTCGGACACCTTCATATGGCTACACCTTC
clone size: -; V gene: TRBV5-1; D gene: -; J gene: TRBJ2-7; CDR3 protein: CASRETGSDEQYF; CDR3 DNA: TGCGCCAGCCGGGAGACAGGGAGCGACGAGCAGTACTTC
clone size: few; V gene: TRBV15; D gene: TRBD1; J gene: TRBJ1-6; CDR3 protein: CATSGDRVGSPLHF; CDR3 DNA: TGTGCCACCAGCGGGGACAGGGTGGGATCACCCCTCCACTTT
clone size: -; V gene: TRBV25-1; D gene: TRBD1; J gene: TRBJ2-3; CDR3 protein: CASSGVLGTGSTDTQYF; CDR3 DNA: TGTGCCAGCAGCGGGGTACTGGGGACAGGGAGCACAGATACGCAGTATTTT
clone size: -; V gene: TRBV7-9; D gene: -; J gene: TRBJ2-2; CDR3 protein: CASSLLPAGELFF; CDR3 DNA: TGTGCCAGCAGCTTGTTACCGGCCGGGGAGCTGTTTTTT
clone size: once; V gene: TRBV6-5; D gene: -; J gene: TRBJ2-7; CDR3 protein: CASSYSVSVRGYEQYF; CDR3 DNA: TGTGCCAGCAGTTACTCGGTCTCTGTAAGAGGCTACGAGCAGTACTTC
clone size: -; V gene: TRBV6-5; D gene: TRBD2; J gene: TRBJ2-1; CDR3 protein: CASSYRLAGANNEQFF; CDR3 DNA: TGTGCCAGCAGTTACAGGCTAGCGGGGGCCAACAATGAGCAGTTCTTC
clone size: -; V gene: TRBV27; D gene: -; J gene: TRBJ2-1; CDR3 protein: CASILARDNEQFF; CDR3 DNA: TGTGCCAGCATCTTGGCCAGGGACAATGAGCAGTTCTTC
clone size: -; V gene: TRBV2; D gene: -; J gene: TRBJ1-3; CDR3 protein: CASSEIRAYGNTIYF; CDR3 DNA: TGTGCCAGCAGTGAAATCAGGGCGTATGGAAACACCATATATTTT
clone size: -; V gene: TRBV4-2; D gene: -; J gene: TRBJ2-7; CDR3 protein: CASSQGGGGAVSYEQYF; CDR3 DNA: TGTGCCAGCAGCCAAGGGGGGGGCGGGGCAGTCTCCTACGAGCAGTACTTC
clone size: -; V gene: TRBV6-5; D gene: TRBD1; J gene: TRBJ2-5; CDR3 protein: CASSLYRGQETQYF; CDR3 DNA: TGTGCCAGCAGTTTATACAGGGGGCAAGAGACCCAGTACTTC
clone size: -; V gene: TRBV9; D gene: -; J gene: TRBJ1-2; CDR3 protein: CASSVGGFYSGYTF; CDR3 DNA: TGTGCCAGCAGCGTAGGAGGGTTTTATAGTGGCTACACCTTC
clone size: -; V gene: TRBV7-2; D gene: TRBD1; J gene: TRBJ2-3; CDR3 protein: CASSLGQGYTDTQYF; CDR3 DNA: TGTGCCAGCAGCTTAGGACAGGGATACACAGATACGCAGTATTTT
clone size: -; V gene: TRBV5-1; D gene: TRBD2; J gene: TRBJ2-5; CDR3 protein: CASSFGLAGARETQYF; CDR3 DNA: TGCGCCAGCAGCTTTGGATTAGCGGGGGCCAGGGAGACCCAGTACTTC
clone size: -; V gene: TRBV18; D gene: TRBD1; J gene: TRBJ1-5; CDR3 protein: CASSPSTPGTVFQPQHF; CDR3 DNA: TGTGCCAGCTCACCCTCCACTCCAGGGACAGTCTTTCAGCCCCAGCATTTT
clone size: -; V gene: TRBV4-2; D gene: TRBD1; J gene: TRBJ1-6; CDR3 protein: CASSQGGDSFNSPLHF; CDR3 DNA: TGTGCCAGCAGCCAAGGAGGGGACAGCTTCAATTCACCCCTCCACTTT
clone size: -; V gene: TRBV7-9; D gene: -; J gene: TRBJ1-1; CDR3 protein: CASRWGRDKDTEAFF; CDR3 DNA: TGTGCCAGCAGATGGGGTCGGGACAAAGACACTGAAGCTTTCTTT
clone size: few; V gene: TRBV28; D gene: -; J gene: TRBJ1-5; CDR3 protein: CASSFVDNQPQHF; CDR3 DNA: TGTGCCAGCAGTTTTGTAGATAATCAGCCCCAGCATTTT
clone size: -; V gene: TRBV5-1; D gene: TRBD1; J gene: TRBJ2-7; CDR3 protein: CASSSDGTGSREQYF; CDR3 DNA: TGCGCCAGCAGCTCGGACGGGACAGGCTCTCGGGAGCAGTACTTC
clone size: -; V gene: TRBV20-1; D gene: TRBD1; J gene: TRBJ1-6; CDR3 protein: CITGAETPLHF; CDR3 DNA: TGCATAACAGGGGCGGAGACACCCCTCCACTTT
clone size: -; V gene: TRBV28; D gene: TRBD1; J gene: TRBJ1-1; CDR3 protein: CASSPRTGGLLEAFF; CDR3 DNA: TGTGCCAGCAGTCCTAGGACAGGGGGTCTCCTTGAAGCTTTCTTT
clone size: -; V gene: TRBV7-2; D gene: TRBD1; J gene: TRBJ1-2; CDR3 protein: CASSLLRGRFIYGYTF; CDR3 DNA: TGTGCCAGCAGCTTACTCAGGGGGCGGTTTATCTATGGCTACACCTTC
clone size: -; V gene: TRBV4-1; D gene: TRBD2; J gene: TRBJ2-3; CDR3 protein: CASSRGTSGADTQYF; CDR3 DNA: TGCGCCAGCAGCCGAGGGACTAGCGGGGCCGATACGCAGTATTTT
clone size: -; V gene: TRBV9; D gene: -; J gene: TRBJ2-7; CDR3 protein: CASSVEPGRIYEQYF; CDR3 DNA: TGTGCCAGCAGCGTAGAACCAGGCCGAATCTACGAGCAGTACTTC
clone size: few; V gene: TRBV7-9; D gene: -; J gene: TRBJ1-6; CDR3 protein: CASSTTGDNSPLHF; CDR3 DNA: TGTGCCAGCAGCACGACGGGAGATAATTCACCCCTCCACTTT
clone size: -; V gene: TRBV6-1; D gene: -; J gene: TRBJ2-1; CDR3 protein: CASSESYNEQFF; CDR3 DNA: TGTGCCAGCAGTGAATCTTACAATGAGCAGTTCTTC
clone size: once; V gene: TRBV2; D gene: TRBD1; J gene: TRBJ1-1; CDR3 protein: CASSVQGAPPEAFF; CDR3 DNA: TGTGCCAGCAGTGTACAGGGGGCGCCTCCTGAAGCTTTCTTT